The clone carrying this T cell receptor (beta chain) has ten or more counts. Its antigen remains unidentified. This record comes from a study of early T cells in non-severe SARS-CoV-2 infection. In the study overall: Sequencing targeted bulk RNA from unsorted whole blood, leaving chains unpaired.

Individual cDNA molecules were tagged with unique molecular identifiers. TCRdb ran MiXCR on the 5' RACE reads and lists one entry per CDR3 protein. The data hold approximately 56,000 distinct CDR3 sequences, with around 8.4% observed a single time. Germline lookup yields CDR1 SGHTA and CDR2 FQGNSA. V lost 4 bases and J lost 7; bases outside the gene matches: 15. CDR3 length: 19 residues. Whole-study findings and limits: A preference for anti-spike CD8 responses marked VDJdb matching, which missed private and CD4 specificities.

The clonotype originates from an adult who was a healthcare worker with PCR-confirmed SARS-CoV-2 infection or an uninfected control (not recorded which). The rearrangement joins TRBV7-2 to TRBJ2-1, with 14 nucleotides matching TRBD2. Sequenced input: whole blood. As DNA, the CDR3 is TGTGCCAGCAGCTCCCCCGGGACTAGCGGGAGTAGGCGACGTAATGAGCAGTTCTTC. It encodes CASSSPGTSGSRRRNEQFF.